Listed here are 18 T cell receptor beta chains from one sample, sequenced in a study of blood T cells in healthy people across ages. The authors ran a second PCR of roughly 6 to 12 cycles using a sample-barcoded 5' primer and a J-beta primer mix. In TCRdb, the 5' RACE reads were re-called with MiXCR into one record per CDR3 protein. This sample has about 970,000 distinct CDR3 sequences, with 51% found just once. Sequenced material: blood. These TCRs come from an older woman in good health.

The chain employs TRBV28 and TRBJ2-7, with D tentatively TRBD2 (5 bases). Germline values: CDR1 MDHEN, CDR2 SYDVKM. Trimming cost V 5 bases and J 0 bases, with 11 bases left between them. The CDR3 is 14 residues long. The CDR3 region is CASSPPGYSYEQYF. The DNA of the CDR3 is TGTGCCAGCAGTCCCCCGGGATACTCCTACGAGCAGTACTTC.

The chain employs TRBV4-2 and TRBJ2-1, with 10 bases fitting TRBD2. The V segment lost 4 bases and the J segment 3 bases; nucleotides outside the gene matches: 6. Germline CDR1 is LGHNA and CDR2 is YNFKEQ. CDR3 length: 16 residues. CDR3 sequence: CASSPTSGTFYNEQFF. DNA of the CDR3: TGTGCCAGCAGCCCCACTAGCGGGACCTTCTACAATGAGCAGTTCTTC.

The chain couples TRBV11-3 to TRBJ1-5, with a tentative D call TRBD1 (6 bases). The V gene lost 5 bases and the J gene lost 4 bases, with 15 bases spanning the gap. Germline V gene data show CDR1 as SGHNT and CDR2 as YENEEA. The CDR3 contains 15 residues. CDR3 loop: CASSTRGTPNQPQHF. The CDR3 region has the DNA TGTGCCAGCAGCACTAGGGGGACACCGAATCAGCCCCAGCATTTT.

This sequence joins TRBV7-2 and TRBJ1-2, with D uncertain. Germline V gene lookup returns CDR1 SGHTA and CDR2 FQGNSA. CDR3 length: 14 residues. Trimming took off 1 base at V and 7 bases at J, with 13 bases between the two ends. The CDR3 bases are TGTGCCAGCAGCTTAGGGGGTGGTAACCGTGGCTACACCTTC. It is translated as CASSLGGGNRGYTF.

This clonotype was seen repeatedly, ten times or more. V is TRBV7-2 and J is TRBJ1-5; D may be TRBD1 (5 bases). This CDR3 is 18 amino acids long. V lost 5 bases to trimming and J lost 0 bases, with 20 bases between them. Germline V gene data show CDR1 as SGHTA and CDR2 as FQGNSA. The CDR3 region is CASSRGTGELYSNQPQHF. The CDR3 region has the DNA TGTGCCAGCAGCCGCGGGACGGGAGAGCTTTATAGCAATCAGCCCCAGCATTTT.

V and J are TRBV4-3 and TRBJ1-2; D may be TRBD1 (6 bases). Germline loops: CDR1 LGHNA, CDR2 YSLEER. Trimming pared 2 bases from V and 8 bases from J, leaving 15 bases between. The CDR3 runs 14 residues. For the CDR3, the DNA is TGCGCCAGCAGCCAAATCAGGACAGCTCCGGGCTACACCTTC. It codes for CASSQIRTAPGYTF.

Remarks on this clonotype: The junction does not match germline at one end; this may be a read error. The V call is TRBV18, the J call TRBJ2-4, with D perhaps matching TRBD2 (5 bases). Per germline, CDR1 KGHSH and CDR2 LQKENI. The CDR3 has 14 residues. In DNA, the CDR3 is TGTACCAGCTCACCACTCGGGACCAAAAACATTCAGTACTTC. Protein product: CTSSPLGTKNIQYF.

This clonotype has more than one count but fewer than ten. This chain links TRBV12-3 or TRBV12-4 with TRBJ2-3; 10 nucleotides align to TRBD2. V gave up 5 bases and J gave up 7 bases; unmatched junction bases: 18. The CDR3 totals 18 residues. The CDR3 DNA reads TGTGCCAGCAGTGCCCCTAGCCGTAGCGGGAGGTCGTTTAATACGCAGTATTTT. Protein product: CASSAPSRSGRSFNTQYF.

The V call is TRBV18, the J call TRBJ1-5, with D hard to call. Germline lookup yields CDR1 KGHSH and CDR2 LQKENI. V gave up 0 bases and J gave up 3 bases, with 12 bases separating them. CDR3 length: 16 residues. CDR3 amino acids: CASSPPGPGANQPQHF. The CDR3 DNA reads as TGTGCCAGCTCACCACCCGGCCCTGGTGCCAATCAGCCCCAGCATTTT.

The chain joins TRBV7-2 to TRBJ2-3; 14 nucleotides align to TRBD2. The CDR3 runs to 19 residues. The germline V gene has CDR1 SGHTA and CDR2 FQGNSA. With V trimmed by 8 bases and J by 4 bases, 17 bases remained unmatched. The CDR3 nucleotides read TGTGCCAGCGGCGCGCCGGGACTAGCGGGAGTGTTTTCCCCAGATACGCAGTATTTT. It translates to CASGAPGLAGVFSPDTQYF.

This clonotype was counted many times. The genes are TRBV5-1 and TRBJ2-7, with 7 bases matching TRBD2. Germline values: CDR1 SGHRS, CDR2 YFSETQ. The V and J ends lost 2 bases and 4 bases, in that order; junction bases with no gene match: 3. This CDR3 is 13 amino acids long. The CDR3 reads CASSFSSGYEQYF. CDR3 nucleotides: TGCGCCAGCAGCTTTTCTAGCGGATACGAGCAGTACTTC.

The V gene is TRBV28, the J gene TRBJ2-7; TRBD2 aligns across 10 bases. This CDR3 is built from 17 residues. With V trimmed by 3 bases and J by 9 bases, 17 bases remained unmatched. CDR1 and CDR2 (germline): MDHEN, SYDVKM. CDR3 bases: TGTGCCAGCAGTTTTATACTAGCGGGAAGGGGGACGGAGGGGCAGTACTTC. Translation gives CASSFILAGRGTEGQYF.

This clonotype came up many times. V is TRBV29-1 and J is TRBJ2-5; D gene ambiguous. V lost 1 base to trimming and J lost 3 bases, with 6 bases between them. CDR3 size: 12 residues. Germline V lookup: CDR1 SQVTM, CDR2 ANQGSEA. CDR3 residues: CSVEGLEETQYF. CDR3 nucleotide sequence: TGCAGCGTTGAAGGCCTAGAAGAGACCCAGTACTTC.

This clonotype was seen more than once but under ten times. The rearrangement uses TRBV4-1 and TRBJ2-2, with D unresolved. This CDR3 has 15 residues. V lost 1 base and J lost 6, with 12 bases in between. Germline loops: CDR1 MGHRA, CDR2 YSYEKL. The CDR3 reads CASSQGSRYPGELFF. In DNA, the CDR3 is TGCGCCAGCAGCCAAGGGTCGCGATACCCCGGGGAGCTGTTTTTT.

A single count supports this clonotype. This chain links TRBV2 with TRBJ1-1, with TRBD1 as a possible D gene (5 bases). Looked up from germline, CDR1 is SNHLY and CDR2 is FYNNEI. The CDR3 is 11 residues long. With 6 bases removed from V and 8 bases from J, the gap between germline ends came to 10 bases. The CDR3 nucleotides are TGTGCCAGCAGACTTTGGGGGGAAGCTTTCTTT. Amino acids: CASRLWGEAFF. Full variable domain (outside the CDR3, taken from reference TRBV2 and TRBJ1-1): EPEVTQTPSHQVTQMGQEVILRCVPISNHLYFYWYRQILGQKVEFLVSFYNNEISEKSEIFDDQFSVERPDGSNFTLKIRSTKLEDSAMYFCASRLWGEAFFGQGTRLTVV.

The genes are TRBV12-3 or TRBV12-4 and TRBJ1-2; 7 bases are shared with TRBD1. CDR3 length: 13 residues. V shed 3 bases and J 7 bases; nucleotides not matched to a gene: 5. Written as DNA, the CDR3 is TGTGCCAGCAGTTTGCGGGACAGTCTTGGCTACACCTTC. Encoded protein: CASSLRDSLGYTF.

The chain carries TRBV6-2 or TRBV6-3 and TRBJ1-2, with TRBD1 as a possible D gene (6 bases). CDR3 size: 15 residues. Germline V lookup: CDR1 MNHEY, CDR2 SVGEGT. Trimming removed 8 bases at V and 1 base at J, with 17 bases between. CDR3 sequence reads: CASADRGAGNYGYTF. As DNA, the CDR3 is TGTGCCAGCGCGGATCGGGGGGCCGGTAACTATGGCTACACCTTC.

This chain connects TRBV20-1 to TRBJ1-5; tentative D call: TRBD1 (6 bases). Germline CDR1 reads DFQATT; CDR2 reads SNEGSKA (reference sequence). The CDR3 has 15 residues. V was cut by 0 bases and J by 0 bases, with 9 bases left in between. The CDR3 here is CSAREQGSSNQPQHF. In DNA, the CDR3 is TGCAGTGCTAGAGAACAGGGATCTAGCAATCAGCCCCAGCATTTT.